The 12 T cell receptor beta chains below come from one sample, sequenced in a study of shared clonotypes between healthy human individuals. TCRdb's copy holds only in-frame clones and misses some; the assay was immunoSEQ multiplex PCR. The data hold about 710,000 clones, with roughly 72% observed a single time. The sample consisted of memory CD4+ T cells sorted from blood. Subset indicated: CD45RA-negative fraction. All receptors come from a woman in her twenties or thirties in good health.

This clone was counted a few times. The rearrangement joins TRBV6-4 to TRBJ1-2; no definite D call. The CDR3 consists of 15 residues. The V gene lost 0 bases and the J gene lost 0 bases, with 8 bases spanning the gap. Germline CDR1 MRHNA, CDR2 SNTAGT. The CDR3 coding sequence is TGTGCCAGCAGTGACTCTCCCTCAGCTAACTATGGCTACACCTTC. This translates into CASSDSPSANYGYTF.

The chain uses TRBV28 and TRBJ2-5; TRBD2 matches 7 bases. The CDR3 is 17 residues long. With 6 bases clipped from V and 1 base from J, the junction kept 14 bases outside the gene matches. Germline V CDR1 and CDR2: MDHEN, SYDVKM. The chain's CDR3 is CASSDGGRGRFQETQYF. CDR3 in DNA: TGTGCCAGCAGCGATGGGGGGAGGGGACGCTTCCAAGAGACCCAGTACTTC.

V and J are TRBV5-1 and TRBJ2-5; D remains unclear. The germline V and J ends were trimmed by 0 bases and 2 bases, with 11 bases remaining between them. Germline values: CDR1 SGHRS, CDR2 YFSETQ. The CDR3 consists of 15 residues. The CDR3 nucleotides are TGCGCCAGCAGCTTGGGATCGCTCCCTCAAGAGACCCAGTACTTC. This codes for CASSLGSLPQETQYF.

The chain recombines TRBV6-5 with TRBJ2-1, with 8 bases that match TRBD2. After removal of 3 bases from V and 4 bases from J, the junction contained 8 bases not matched to a gene. Germline-derived CDR1 and CDR2 are MNHEY and SVGAGI. The CDR3 runs to 16 residues. Here the CDR3 reads CASSYRVASGYNEQFF. The CDR3 region has the DNA TGTGCCAGCAGTTATCGAGTGGCTAGCGGGTACAATGAGCAGTTCTTC.

The chain employs TRBV6-1 and TRBJ1-3; D not resolved. The length of the CDR3 is 15 residues. The V gene's germline CDR1 is MNHNS and CDR2 SASEGT. V was trimmed by 5 bases and J by 1 base, leaving 12 bases between them. The CDR3 reads CASSRQVGSGNTIYF. The DNA of the CDR3 is TGTGCCAGCAGTCGTCAGGTCGGGTCTGGAAACACCATATATTTT.

The rearrangement joins TRBV9 to TRBJ1-5; tentatively, D is TRBD1 (6 bases). V lost 0 bases, J lost 4 bases, and 8 bases lay in between. The CDR3 sequence is 14 residues long. Per germline, CDR1 SGDLS and CDR2 YYNGEE. CDR3 loop: CASSVGTDNQPQHF. CDR3 nucleotide sequence: TGTGCCAGCAGCGTAGGGACAGATAATCAGCCCCAGCATTTT.

The chain is built from TRBV5-8 and TRBJ1-5; TRBD1 might be the D (6 bases). V lost 2 bases, J lost 0 bases, and 12 bases lay in between. This CDR3 contains 16 residues. CDR1 and CDR2 (germline): SGHTS, YDEGEE. The CDR3 loop reads CASSFSTGSSNQPQHF. The CDR3 nucleotides read TGTGCCAGCAGCTTTAGTACAGGGAGTAGCAATCAGCCCCAGCATTTT.

V gene TRBV19 combines with J gene TRBJ1-5; the D gene is possibly TRBD1 (5 bases). The CDR3 loop spans 15 amino acids. V was shortened by 5 bases and J by 5 bases, with 16 bases between the two germline ends. Looked up from germline, CDR1 is LNHDA and CDR2 is SQIVND (reference sequence). The CDR3 region is CASSFPSGGHQPQHF. As DNA, the CDR3 is TGTGCCAGTAGTTTTCCTTCGGGGGGTCATCAGCCCCAGCATTTT.

The chain combines TRBV2 with TRBJ1-2; 8 bases are shared with TRBD1. V trimming: 6 bases; J trimming: 4 bases; junction bases outside the gene matches: 7. This CDR3 spans 14 amino acids. Germline V gene sequence: CDR1 SNHLY, CDR2 FYNNEI. CDR3 sequence: CASSRTGQRYGYTF. In nucleotides, the CDR3 is TGTGCCAGCAGCCGGACAGGGCAGCGCTATGGCTACACCTTC.

V usage is TRBV11-1 and J usage is TRBJ1-4; tentative D call: TRBD1 (5 bases). The CDR3 consists of 16 residues. CDR1 and CDR2 from the germline V gene are SGHAT and FQDESV (reference sequence). The V and J ends lost 5 bases and 8 bases respectively, with 21 bases between them. This CDR3 reads CASSTWDRLGKEKLFF. Written as DNA, the CDR3 is TGTGCCAGCAGCACCTGGGACCGCTTAGGAAAAGAAAAACTGTTTTTT.

The CDR3 spells CASSADQGNGGYTF. In nucleotides, the CDR3 is TGTGCCAGCAGTGCAGATCAGGGGAATGGTGGCTACACCTTC. V gene TRBV6-1 combines with J gene TRBJ1-2; D is possibly TRBD1 (6 bases). The CDR3 is made up of 14 amino acids. V was trimmed by 4 bases and J by 7 bases, leaving 16 bases between them. Germline lookup yields CDR1 MNHNS and CDR2 SASEGT.

This clone was counted ten times or more. At the DNA level, this CDR3 is encoded by other sequences in the same sample as well. V usage is TRBV18 and J usage is TRBJ2-7; D is undetermined. Germline CDR1 KGHSH, CDR2 LQKENI. The CDR3 has 11 residues. With 2 bases removed from V and 4 bases from J, the gap between germline ends came to 3 bases. CDR3 amino acids: CASSPDYEQYF. The CDR3 nucleotides are TGTGCCAGCTCACCAGATTACGAGCAGTACTTC.